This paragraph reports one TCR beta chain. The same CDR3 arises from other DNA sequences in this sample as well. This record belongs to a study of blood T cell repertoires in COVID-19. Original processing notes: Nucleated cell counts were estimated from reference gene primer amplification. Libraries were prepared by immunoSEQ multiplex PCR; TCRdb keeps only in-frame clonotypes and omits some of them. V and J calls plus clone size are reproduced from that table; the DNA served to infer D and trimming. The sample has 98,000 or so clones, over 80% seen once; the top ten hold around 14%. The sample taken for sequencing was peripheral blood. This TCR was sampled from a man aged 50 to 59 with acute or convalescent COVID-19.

The CDR3 DNA reads TGTGCCAGTAGTATAGGGACAGGGGGTGGACAGCCCCAGCATTTT. This gives the protein CASSIGTGGGQPQHF. The chain carries TRBV19 and TRBJ1-5; 10 nucleotides align to TRBD1. The ends lost 1 base at V and 7 bases at J; junction bases unmatched: 4. Per the germline V gene, CDR1 is LNHDA and CDR2 is SQIVND (reference sequence). The CDR3 extends over 15 amino acids.